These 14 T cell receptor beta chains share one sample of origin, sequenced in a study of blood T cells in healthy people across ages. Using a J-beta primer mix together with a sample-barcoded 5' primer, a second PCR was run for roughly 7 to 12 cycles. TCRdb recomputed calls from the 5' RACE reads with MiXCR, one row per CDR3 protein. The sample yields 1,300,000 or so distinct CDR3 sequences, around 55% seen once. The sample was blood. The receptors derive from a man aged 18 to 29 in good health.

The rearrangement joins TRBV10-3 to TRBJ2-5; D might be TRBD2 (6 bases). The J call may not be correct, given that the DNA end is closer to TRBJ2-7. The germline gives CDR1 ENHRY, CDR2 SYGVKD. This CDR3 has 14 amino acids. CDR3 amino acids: CAISSGLVTYEQYF. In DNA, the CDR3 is TGTGCCATCAGTTCGGGACTCGTGACCTACGAGCAGTACTTC.

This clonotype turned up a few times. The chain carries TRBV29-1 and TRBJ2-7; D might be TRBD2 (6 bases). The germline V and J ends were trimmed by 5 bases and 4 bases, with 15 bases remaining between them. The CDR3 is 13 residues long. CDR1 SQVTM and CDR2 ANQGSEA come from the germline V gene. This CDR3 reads CSVIWEVNYEQYF. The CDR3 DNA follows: TGCAGCGTTATTTGGGAGGTCAATTACGAGCAGTACTTC.

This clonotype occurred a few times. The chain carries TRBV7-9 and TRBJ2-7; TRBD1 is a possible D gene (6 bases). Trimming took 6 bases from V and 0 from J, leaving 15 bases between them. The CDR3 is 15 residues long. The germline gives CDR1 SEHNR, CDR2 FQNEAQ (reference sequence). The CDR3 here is CASSLGQLSSYEQYF. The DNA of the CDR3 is TGTGCCAGCAGTCTCGGACAGCTGAGCTCCTACGAGCAGTACTTC. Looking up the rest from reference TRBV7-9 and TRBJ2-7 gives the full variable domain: DTGVSQNPRHKITKRGQNVTFRCDPISEHNRLYWYRQTLGQGPEFLTYFQNEAQLEKSRLLSDRFSAERPKGSFSTLEIQRTEQGDSAMYLCASSLGQLSSYEQYFGPGTRLTVT.

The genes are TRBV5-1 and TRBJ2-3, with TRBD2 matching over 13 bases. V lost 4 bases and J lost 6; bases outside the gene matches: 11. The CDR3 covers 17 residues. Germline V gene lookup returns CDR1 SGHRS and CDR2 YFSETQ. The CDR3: CASSLSRTSGRPDTQYF. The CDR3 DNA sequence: TGCGCCAGCAGCCTTTCCAGGACTAGCGGGAGACCCGATACGCAGTATTTT.

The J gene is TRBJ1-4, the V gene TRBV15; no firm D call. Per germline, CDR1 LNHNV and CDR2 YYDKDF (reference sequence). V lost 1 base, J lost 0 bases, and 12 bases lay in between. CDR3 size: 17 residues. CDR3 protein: CATSRGETAATNEKLFF. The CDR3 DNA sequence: TGTGCCACCAGCAGAGGGGAGACGGCAGCAACTAATGAAAAACTGTTTTTT.

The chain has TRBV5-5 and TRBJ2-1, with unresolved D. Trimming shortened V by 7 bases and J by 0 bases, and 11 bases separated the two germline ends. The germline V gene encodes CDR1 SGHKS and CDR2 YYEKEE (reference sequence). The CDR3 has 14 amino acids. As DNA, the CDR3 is TGTGCCAGCGAACAAGCCTACTCCTACAATGAGCAGTTCTTC. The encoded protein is CASEQAYSYNEQFF.

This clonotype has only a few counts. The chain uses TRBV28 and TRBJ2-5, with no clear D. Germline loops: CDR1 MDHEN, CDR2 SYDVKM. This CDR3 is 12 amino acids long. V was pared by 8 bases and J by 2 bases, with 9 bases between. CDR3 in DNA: TGTGCCAGCTCAAGGGAACAAGAGACCCAGTACTTC. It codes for CASSREQETQYF.

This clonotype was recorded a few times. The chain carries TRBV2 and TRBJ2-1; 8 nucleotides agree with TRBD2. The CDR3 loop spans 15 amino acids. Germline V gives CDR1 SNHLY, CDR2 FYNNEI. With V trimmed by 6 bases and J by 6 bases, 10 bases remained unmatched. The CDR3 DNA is TGTGCCAGCAGCCAAGAGGTAGCGGGACGCAATGAGCAGTTCTTC. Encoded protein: CASSQEVAGRNEQFF.

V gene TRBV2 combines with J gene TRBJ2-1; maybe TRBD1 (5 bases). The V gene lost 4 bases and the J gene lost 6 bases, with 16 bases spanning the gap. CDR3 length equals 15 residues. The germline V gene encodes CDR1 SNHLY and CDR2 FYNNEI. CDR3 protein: CASSGTGLLINEQFF. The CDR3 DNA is TGTGCCAGCAGTGGTACAGGATTGTTGATCAATGAGCAGTTCTTC.

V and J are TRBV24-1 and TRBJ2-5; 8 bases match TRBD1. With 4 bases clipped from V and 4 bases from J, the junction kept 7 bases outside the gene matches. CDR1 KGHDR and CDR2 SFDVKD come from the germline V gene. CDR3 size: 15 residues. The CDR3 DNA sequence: TGTGCCACCAGTGACTTTGACAGGGGCGGAGAGACCCAGTACTTC. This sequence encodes CATSDFDRGGETQYF.

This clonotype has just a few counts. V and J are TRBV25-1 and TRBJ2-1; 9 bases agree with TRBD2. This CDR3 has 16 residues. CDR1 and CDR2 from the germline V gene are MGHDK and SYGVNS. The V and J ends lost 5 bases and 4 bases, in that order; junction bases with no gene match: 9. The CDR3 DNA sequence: TGTGCCAGCAGTCCTAGCGGGGTCGAGCAGTACAATGAGCAGTTCTTC. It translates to CASSPSGVEQYNEQFF.

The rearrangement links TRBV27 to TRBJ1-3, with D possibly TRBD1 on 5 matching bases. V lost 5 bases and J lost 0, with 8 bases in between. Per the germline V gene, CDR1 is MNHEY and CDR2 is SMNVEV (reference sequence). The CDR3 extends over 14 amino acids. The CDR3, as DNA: TGTGCCAGCAGTCCAGGGAGCTCTGGAAACACCATATATTTT. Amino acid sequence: CASSPGSSGNTIYF.

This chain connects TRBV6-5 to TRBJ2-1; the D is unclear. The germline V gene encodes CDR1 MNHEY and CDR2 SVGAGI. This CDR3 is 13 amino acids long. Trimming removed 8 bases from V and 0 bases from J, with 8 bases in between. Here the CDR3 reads CASWRSSYNEQFF. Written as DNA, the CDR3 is TGTGCCAGCTGGCGTAGCTCCTACAATGAGCAGTTCTTC.

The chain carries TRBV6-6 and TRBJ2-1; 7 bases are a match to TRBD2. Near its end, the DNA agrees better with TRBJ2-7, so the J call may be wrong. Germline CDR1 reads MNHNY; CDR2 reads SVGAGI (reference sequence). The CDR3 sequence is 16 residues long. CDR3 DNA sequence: TGTGCCAGCAGTCTCTTCGGCGGGAGCTCCTACAATGAGCAGTACTTC. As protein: CASSLFGGSSYNEQYF.